This T cell receptor beta chain was recovered during a study of blood T cell repertoires in COVID-19. Study processing details: The authors estimated nucleated cell counts from reference gene primer amplification. Produced via immunoSEQ multiplex PCR; TCRdb's table is partial and in-frame only. That table supplies the V and J calls and clone size; D and trimming were determined from the DNA. Among some 300,000 clones listed, just under 90% were seen once. V was shortened by 4 bases and J by 7 bases, with 12 bases between the two germline ends. From germline, CDR1 is SGHKS and CDR2 YYEKEE (reference sequence). The CDR3 consists of 12 residues.

The J gene is TRBJ2-7, the V gene TRBV5-5; D possibly corresponds to TRBD2 (5 bases). The sequenced sample consisted of PBMCs or T cells enriched from blood (not recorded which). This TCR derives from a woman aged 45-65 years who had been exposed to COVID-19. CDR3 residues: CASSLSRREQYF. The CDR3 DNA sequence: TGTGCCAGCAGCCTTTCCCGGAGGGAGCAGTACTTC.